This entry lists 10 T cell receptor beta chains sequenced from one sample in a study of graft-versus-host responses after intestinal transplantation. No antigen has been assigned to these receptors. TCRdb's copy holds only in-frame clones and misses some; the assay was immunoSEQ multiplex PCR. The data contain around 90,000 clones, just under 95% of them singletons. This sample comprised unstimulated CD4+ T cells sorted from spleen or lymph node cells, obtained before intestinal transplant. Receptors originate from a human donor who received an intestinal transplant.

CDR3 region: CASSLHGSGAYNEQFF. In DNA, the CDR3 is TGTGCCAGCAGCCTTCACGGGAGCGGGGCCTACAATGAGCAGTTCTTC. V is TRBV11-2 and J is TRBJ2-1; 7 bases are shared with TRBD2. The V gene's germline CDR1 is SGHAT and CDR2 FQNNGV. The CDR3 is 16 residues long. V trimming: 5 bases; J trimming: 2 bases; junction bases outside the gene matches: 9.

The chain combines TRBV14 with TRBJ2-1, with D possibly being TRBD2 (5 bases). The CDR3 totals 18 residues. V was trimmed by 0 bases and J by 6 bases, leaving 21 bases between them. The germline V gene encodes CDR1 SGHDN and CDR2 FVKESK. The DNA of the CDR3 is TGTGCCAGCAGCCAAGACTCGTTTCCTCAGAGACTACTCAATGAGCAGTTCTTC. This sequence encodes CASSQDSFPQRLLNEQFF.

This chain uses TRBV18 with TRBJ1-4, with TRBD1 as a possible D gene (5 bases). V dropped 0 bases and J dropped 7 bases, with 21 bases sitting between them. This CDR3 is 18 amino acids long. From germline, CDR1 is KGHSH and CDR2 LQKENI. CDR3: CASSPPGLQGGWREKLFF. CDR3 DNA: TGTGCCAGCTCACCACCCGGGTTGCAGGGAGGGTGGCGTGAAAAACTGTTTTTT.

The chain carries TRBV25-1 and TRBJ2-7; D unclear. The V and J ends lost 5 bases and 6 bases respectively, with 14 bases between them. Germline V CDR1 and CDR2: MGHDK, SYGVNS. This CDR3 has 13 amino acids. The CDR3 reads CASSPYMGIEQYF. Here the CDR3 DNA reads TGTGCCAGCAGTCCTTACATGGGAATCGAGCAGTACTTC.

This chain connects TRBV5-1 to TRBJ1-1, with 9 bases that match TRBD1. In germline, CDR1 is SGHRS, CDR2 YFSETQ. V was clipped by 1 base and J by 1 base; unmatched bases: 14. The CDR3 has 19 residues. CDR3 sequence: CASSLKKTGGGNTNTEAFF. The CDR3 DNA sequence: TGCGCCAGCAGCTTGAAAAAAACAGGGGGCGGCAATACGAACACTGAAGCTTTCTTT.

CDR3 in amino acids: CASSPDPLSGRDTGELFF. DNA of the CDR3: TGTGCCAGCAGCCCGGACCCCCTTAGCGGGAGGGACACCGGGGAGCTGTTTTTT. V gene TRBV2 combines with J gene TRBJ2-2, with 11 positions matching TRBD2. With 6 bases clipped from V and 3 bases from J, the junction kept 12 bases outside the gene matches. The germline CDR1 and CDR2 sequences are SNHLY and FYNNEI. The CDR3 totals 18 residues.

The rearrangement joins TRBV28 to TRBJ1-3; TRBD1 aligns across 8 bases. V lost 2 bases and J lost 2; bases outside the gene matches: 5. CDR1 is MDHEN and CDR2 is SYDVKM in the germline V gene. There are 16 residues in the CDR3. CDR3 nucleotide sequence: TGTGCCAGCAGTTTAGGACAGGGAATCACTGGAAACACCATATATTTT. Translation gives CASSLGQGITGNTIYF.

This chain joins TRBV19 and TRBJ2-1; TRBD2 agrees at 9 bases. CDR3 length: 18 residues. V shed 0 bases and J 9 bases; nucleotides not matched to a gene: 15. Germline loops: CDR1 LNHDA, CDR2 SQIVND (reference sequence). The DNA for the CDR3 is TGTGCCAGTAGTATAGATGGCCCACCCGGGACTAGCCAGAGTGAGCAGTTCTTC. Protein sequence: CASSIDGPPGTSQSEQFF.

V usage is TRBV6-5 and J usage is TRBJ1-5; weak D call: TRBD1 (5 bases). The CDR3 loop spans 15 amino acids. The V gene lost 6 bases and the J gene lost 0 bases, with 12 bases spanning the gap. CDR1 is MNHEY and CDR2 is SVGAGI in the germline V gene. CDR3 sequence (DNA): TGTGCCAGCAGCCTAGGGGATTATAGCAATCAGCCCCAGCATTTT. Translated, it gives CASSLGDYSNQPQHF.

The chain links TRBV5-1 to TRBJ2-2, with 8 bases matching TRBD2. Germline assignment: CDR1 SGHRS and CDR2 YFSETQ. The CDR3 runs to 16 residues. Losses at the gene ends were 4 bases for V and 6 bases for J; bases not matched to a gene: 11. CDR3 amino acids: CASSPRAGEGPGELFF. CDR3 in DNA: TGCGCCAGCAGCCCGAGAGCGGGAGAGGGTCCCGGGGAGCTGTTTTTT.